This T cell receptor beta chain was captured in a study of identical twins. Germline V gives CDR1 SEHNR, CDR2 FQNEAQ (reference sequence). The V end was cut by 1 base, the J end by 12 bases, with 7 bases between. The CDR3 contains 11 residues. On this clonotype itself: Its antigen remains unknown.

Findings of the study overall: The authors noted that invariant MAIT and iNKT cells could partly confound zero-insertion analyses.

TCRdb re-derived calls from the 5' RACE reads in MiXCR, one entry per CDR3 protein. Of around 250,000 distinct CDR3 sequences in the sample, approximately 8.6% were seen once. Healthy Caucasian donors formed the entire cohort. This sample also belongs to another study, concerning yellow fever vaccine responses in identical twins. In that study: Vaccine T cell responses of twins reportedly seemed partly convergent and partly personalized.

The sequence was collected from a woman younger than 35 in good health. Input material: CD8+ T cells sorted from blood. The rearrangement joins TRBV7-9 to TRBJ2-1; D remains unclear. CDR3 coding DNA: TGTGCCAGCAGCTTAGGGTCCGGGCAGTTCTTC. This encodes CASSLGSGQFF.